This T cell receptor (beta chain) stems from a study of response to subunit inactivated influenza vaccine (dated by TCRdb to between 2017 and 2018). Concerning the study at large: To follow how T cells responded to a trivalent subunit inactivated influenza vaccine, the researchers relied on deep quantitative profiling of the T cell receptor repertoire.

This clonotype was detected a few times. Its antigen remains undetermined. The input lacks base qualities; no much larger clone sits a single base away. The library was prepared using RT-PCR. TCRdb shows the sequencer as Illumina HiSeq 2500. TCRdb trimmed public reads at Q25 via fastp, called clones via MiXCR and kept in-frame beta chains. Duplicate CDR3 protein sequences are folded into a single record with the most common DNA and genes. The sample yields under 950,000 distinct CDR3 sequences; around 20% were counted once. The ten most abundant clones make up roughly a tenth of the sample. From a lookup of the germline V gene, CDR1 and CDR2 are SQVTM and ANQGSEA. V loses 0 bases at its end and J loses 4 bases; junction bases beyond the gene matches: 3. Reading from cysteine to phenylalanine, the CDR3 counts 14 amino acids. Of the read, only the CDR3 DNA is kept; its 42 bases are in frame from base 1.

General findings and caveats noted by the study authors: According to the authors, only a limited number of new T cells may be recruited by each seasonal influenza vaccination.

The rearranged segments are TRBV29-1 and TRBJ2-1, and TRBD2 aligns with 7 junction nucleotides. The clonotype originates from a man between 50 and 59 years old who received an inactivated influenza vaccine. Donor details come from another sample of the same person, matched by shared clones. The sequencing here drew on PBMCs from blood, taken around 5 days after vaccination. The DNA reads TGCAGCGTTGAAGAGTCGCGGGGGTACAATGAGCAGTTCTTC. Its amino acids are CSVEESRGYNEQFF.